The 8 T cell receptor beta chains listed next were all sequenced from one sample in a study of post-analysis software for immune sequencing data. No antigen has been identified for these receptors. Whole-study results and caveats: Comparison of patients with controls showed roughly five TRBV segments more frequent in patients, TRBV5-6, TRBV5-1 and TRBV20-1 among them.

Unique molecular identifiers tagged the TCR beta cDNA libraries. TCRdb reprocessed the PCR reads via MiXCR and lists one record per CDR3 protein. The table has 350,000 to 450,000 distinct CDR3 sequences, approximately 38% seen once; the top ten hold roughly 8.2%. Sequenced: blood. The receptors originated from a girl aged 2 to 9 with multiple sclerosis.

This chain joins TRBV5-1 and TRBJ2-7; D ambiguous. CDR1 SGHRS and CDR2 YFSETQ come from the germline V gene. The CDR3 extends over 15 amino acids. Between the trimmed V and J ends, which lost 1 base and 3 bases, there was a span of 14 bases. The CDR3 here is CASSLLGLESYEQYF. CDR3 sequence (DNA): TGCGCCAGCAGCTTGTTGGGTCTGGAAAGCTACGAGCAGTACTTC. Full variable domain (outside the CDR3, taken from reference TRBV5-1 and TRBJ2-7): KAGVTQTPRYLIKTRGQQVTLSCSPISGHRSVSWYQQTPGQGLQFLFEYFSETQRNKGNFPGRFSGRQFSNSRSEMNVSTLELGDSALYLCASSLLGLESYEQYFGPGTRLTVT.

The chain links TRBV20-1 to TRBJ1-2; D gene unclear. The CDR3 has 12 amino acids. Trimming cost V 2 bases and J 7 bases, with 11 bases left between them. The germline V gene has CDR1 DFQATT and CDR2 SNEGSKA (reference sequence). The CDR3 region has the DNA TGCAGTGCTAGATGGGAAGGGTCTGGCTACACCTTC. This codes for CSARWEGSGYTF.

CDR3 DNA: TGTGCCAGCAGCCAACTCAGCACAGATACGCAGTATTTT. Translation gives CASSQLSTDTQYF. This chain uses TRBV4-2 with TRBJ2-3; D is unclear. Germline CDR1 LGHNA, CDR2 YNFKEQ. The CDR3 is 13 amino acids. Trimming pared 2 bases from V and 0 bases from J, leaving 3 bases between.

The chain combines TRBV28 with TRBJ2-7; 7 nucleotides line up with TRBD1. Germline V gene data show CDR1 as MDHEN and CDR2 as SYDVKM. Trimming removed 3 bases from V and 5 bases from J; junction bases left unmatched: 7. This CDR3 contains 14 residues. CDR3 residues: CASSLLQGKDEQYF. The CDR3 nucleotides read TGTGCCAGCAGTTTGCTACAGGGGAAAGACGAGCAGTACTTC. Drawing the rest from reference TRBV28 and TRBJ2-7, the complete variable domain is DVKVTQSSRYLVKRTGEKVFLECVQDMDHENMFWYRQDPGLGLRLIYFSYDVKMKEKGDIPEGYSVSREKKERFSLILESASTNQTSMYLCASSLLQGKDEQYFGPGTRLTVT.

This clonotype has only a few counts. The CDR3 DNA reads as TGTGCCAGCAGCCAAGATTGGGGGAGCTCCTACAATGAGCAGTTCTTC. Amino acids: CASSQDWGSSYNEQFF. The chain carries TRBV3-1 and TRBJ2-1; TRBD1 or TRBD2 may be the D gene (5 bases each). The germline gives CDR1 LGHDT, CDR2 YNNKEL (reference sequence). The CDR3 is 16 residues long. V was cut by 0 bases and J by 0 bases, with 9 bases left in between.

The chain joins TRBV6-5 to TRBJ2-7; the D gene is possibly TRBD1 (7 bases). This CDR3 contains 14 residues. Germline CDR1 is MNHEY and CDR2 is SVGAGI. The ends were cut back, 7 bases at V and 3 bases at J, with 16 bases in the middle. The CDR3 bases are TGTGCCAGCACTTCGCGGGACAGAAACTACGAGCAGTACTTC. It specifies CASTSRDRNYEQYF.

The CDR3 reads CASSQDRASPRGSEQYF. In nucleotides, the CDR3 is TGCGCCAGCAGCCAAGATCGAGCTTCTCCGCGCGGAAGCGAGCAGTACTTC. This chain connects TRBV4-1 to TRBJ2-7, with D unclear. Looked up from germline, CDR1 is MGHRA and CDR2 is YSYEKL. The CDR3 loop spans 17 amino acids. Trimming removed 0 bases at V and 6 bases at J, with 21 bases between.

This clonotype was seen a few times. The rearrangement joins TRBV2 to TRBJ2-1; 10 bases fit TRBD2. The CDR3 consists of 14 residues. Germline CDR1 and CDR2: SNHLY and FYNNEI. V lost 6 bases, J lost 3 bases, and 2 bases stayed unmatched. The CDR3 region has the DNA TGTGCCAGCAGGAGACTAGCGGGCTACAATGAGCAGTTCTTC. Translating it yields CASRRLAGYNEQFF.